A selection of T cell receptor beta chains follows, all from one sample in a study of cytomegalovirus exposure and HLA in healthy donors. Using immunoSEQ multiplex PCR, the repertoire was profiled, and TCRdb retains in-frame clones only, with some absent. The sample totals some 180,000 clones. Material for sequencing was PBMCs. The source is a man aged 30 to 39 in good health and CMV-seronegative. Both conserved end residues are part of each CDR3.

V: TRBV5-1; J: TRBJ2-1; CDR3: CASMKEYNEQFF
V: TRBV10-2; J: TRBJ1-2; CDR3: CASSDRDLGYTF
V: TRBV6-8; J: TRBJ2-1; CDR3: CASSYSRGRREQFF
V: TRBV7-8; J: TRBJ2-6; CDR3: CASSSGSGANVLTF
V: TRBV28; J: TRBJ1-5; CDR3: CASSSPTGGRSNQPQHF
V: TRBV15; J: TRBJ1-5; CDR3: CATSLTADSNQPQHF
V: TRBV19; J: TRBJ2-1; CDR3: CASSMELAENNEQFF
V: TRBV5-1; J: TRBJ1-1; CDR3: CASSPDRGTDDTEAFF
V: TRBV7-8; J: TRBJ2-5; CDR3: CASSLDLGGGETQYF
V: TRBV27; J: TRBJ1-4; CDR3: CASSLFPGLANEKLFF
V: TRBV25-1; J: TRBJ1-4; CDR3: CASSDRQGGLANEKLFF
V: TRBV6-1; J: TRBJ1-5; CDR3: CASKSDRGGNQPQHF
V: TRBV13; J: TRBJ2-3; CDR3: CASSLGAGGGSDTQYF
V: TRBV7-9; J: TRBJ2-1; CDR3: CASSFQTSNNEQFF
V: TRBV18; J: TRBJ1-4; CDR3: CASSRQPQGANEKLFF
V: TRBV27; J: TRBJ2-1; CDR3: CASKLNNEQFF
V: TRBV27; J: TRBJ1-1; CDR3: CASSLYSGRAVTEAFF
V: TRBV13; J: TRBJ1-1; CDR3: CASSLDLRVTEAFF